A single T cell receptor (beta chain) is shown here with its context. Treatment: around 19 received Ad26.COV2.S at low or high dose, single or two shots; about 5 received placebo; per-sample allocation not given. The samples date from day 63 after the first vaccine or placebo injection. The data stem from a study of Ad26.COV2.S vaccination and SARS-CoV-2 variants. Sequenced by immunoSEQ multiplex PCR; TCRdb stores in-frame clones only, minus some. The sample shows around 270,000 clones, approximately 90% of them seen only once. The germline V gene has CDR1 SGHRS and CDR2 YFSETQ. The CDR3 runs to 12 residues. V lost 6 bases and J lost 8, with 11 bases in between.

The chain joins TRBV5-1 to TRBJ2-2; D not resolved. The sequence was collected from a person aged 18-60 years who received the Ad26.COV2.S COVID-19 vaccine or a placebo. The material sequenced was peripheral blood, taken in a trial of Ad26.COV2.S vaccine versus placebo. In DNA, the CDR3 is TGCGCCAGCACTCTCCTGGGAGGGGAGCTGTTTTTT. Translating gives CASTLLGGELFF.